This T cell receptor beta chain was identified during a study of blood T cell repertoires in COVID-19. Across the whole study: T cells, B-cell-depleted T cells, or PBMCs supplied cDNA or gDNA.

Libraries were prepared by immunoSEQ multiplex PCR; TCRdb keeps only in-frame clonotypes and omits some of them. The sample contains under 200,000 clones, around 74% of which appear only once. CDR1 and CDR2 (germline): LGHNA, YSLEER. This CDR3 has 15 amino acids. V lost 2 bases and J 6 bases, leaving 13 bases between the germline ends. This clone came up a few times. J is TRBJ2-2 and V is TRBV4-3; possibly TRBD2 for D (5 bases). The sequenced sample was peripheral blood. The TCR originated in a woman in her sixties or seventies with COVID-19, enrolled during active disease. The CDR3 DNA sequence: TGCGCCAGCAGCCAAAAGTCATCGGGATCCGGGGAGCTGTTTTTT. The encoded protein is CASSQKSSGSGELFF.